These T cell receptor beta chains were read from a single sample in a study of T cells in Graves' hyperthyroidism and ophthalmopathy. TCRdb redid the calling of the multiplex PCR reads with MiXCR, one entry per CDR3 protein. The sample lists 410,000 or so distinct CDR3 sequences, roughly 14% occurring once. The sequencing input was blood. The receptors shown here come from a man between 18 and 29 years old with Graves' ophthalmopathy. Both conserved end residues are part of each CDR3. The D gene is left open where the match is weak. Rows may omit the clone size; those that give it use once, few, many or a size class.

D,J,V,size,DNA,CDR3
-,TRBJ1-1,TRBV3-1,many,TGTGCCAGCAGCCAAGCTACCGGGGACACTGAAGCTTTCTTT,CASSQATGDTEAFF
-,TRBJ1-6,TRBV7-2,many,TGTGCCAGCAGCTTAGCCCCTTCACCCCTCCACTTT,CASSLAPSPLHF
-,TRBJ2-2,TRBV9,-,TGTGCCAGCAGCGTAGCCCCCGGGCCTCTGACCGGGGAGCTGTTTTTT,CASSVAPGPLTGELFF
TRBD1,TRBJ2-1,TRBV6-1,many,TGTGCCAGCAGTGATACAGGGGGCGCATACAATGAGCAGTTCTTC,CASSDTGGAYNEQFF
TRBD2,TRBJ2-7,TRBV19,-,TGTGCCAGTACTAGCGGGAGGGGCGACGAGCAGTACTTC,CASTSGRGDEQYF
-,TRBJ2-7,TRBV7-8,many,TGTGCCAGCAGCTTAGTTGCGGGGACGGGCTACGAGCAGTACTTC,CASSLVAGTGYEQYF
-,TRBJ2-1,TRBV6-1,many,TGTGCCAGCAGTGAAGATAGGGGACTTTCCTACGAGCAGTTCTTC,CASSEDRGLSYEQFF
TRBD2,TRBJ2-1,TRBV2,many,TGTGCCAGCAGTGACTTATCGGGACTAGCGGGGGGGGACAATGAGCAGTTCTTC,CASSDLSGLAGGDNEQFF
TRBD2,TRBJ2-3,TRBV24-1,many,TGTGCCGTCGGGGGGACCAGCACAGATACGCAGTATTTT,CAVGGTSTDTQYF
TRBD1,TRBJ2-3,TRBV28,-,TGTGCCAGCAGAACCACAGGGGGCCGCACAGATACGCAGTATTTT,CASRTTGGRTDTQYF
-,TRBJ2-1,TRBV7-8,-,TGTGCCAGCAAGGGGGTTCAGAATGAGCAGTTCTTC,CASKGVQNEQFF
TRBD1,TRBJ2-7,TRBV18,many,TGTGCCAGCTCATTCTGGGTGGGACAGACCTACGAGCAGTACTTC,CASSFWVGQTYEQYF
TRBD1,TRBJ2-3,TRBV7-9,-,TGTGCCAGCAGCCGGCAGGGGGATTCGAGAGATACGCAGTATTTT,CASSRQGDSRDTQYF
-,TRBJ1-4,TRBV20-1,few,TGCAGTGCGCCAAACAGACTGGGGGAGAAACTGTTTTTT,CSAPNRLGEKLFF
TRBD1,TRBJ1-5,TRBV2,many,TGTGCCAGCAGTGTACAGGGGGCAGGCAATCAGCCCCAGCATTTT,CASSVQGAGNQPQHF
-,TRBJ2-3,TRBV19,-,TGTGCCAGTAGTATAGAGGGGACAGATACGCAGTATTTT,CASSIEGTDTQYF
-,TRBJ2-7,TRBV6-2/TRBV6-3,many,TGTGCCAGCAGTCCAGGGGGGACAGCGTCCTACGAGCAGTACTTC,CASSPGGTASYEQYF
TRBD2,TRBJ2-1,TRBV27,many,TGTGCCAGCAGTCCCCTAGGACTAGCGGGACTAACTTGCAATGAGCAGTTCTTC,CASSPLGLAGLTCNEQFF
-,TRBJ1-4,TRBV5-1,many,TGCGCCAGCAGCGCCGGTGGGGGCGGTGCAACTAATGAAAAACTGTTTTTT,CASSAGGGGATNEKLFF
-,TRBJ1-2,TRBV18,many,TGTGCCAGCTCACCCGGGGGGGATGGCTACACCTTC,CASSPGGDGYTF
-,TRBJ1-2,TRBV20-1,many,TGCAGTGCTCCGACAGAGAACTATGGCTACACCTTC,CSAPTENYGYTF
TRBD1,TRBJ1-2,TRBV7-9,-,TGTGCCAGCACCCAACGGGGACAGGGGGCCGGCGGCTACACCTTC,CASTQRGQGAGGYTF
-,TRBJ2-5,TRBV12-3/TRBV12-4,medium-sized,TGTGCCAGCAGTTTCCAGCGGAGTATCCAAGAGACCCAGTACTTC,CASSFQRSIQETQYF
-,TRBJ2-1,TRBV30,many,TGTGCCTGGAGTGTAAATAATGAGCAGTTCTTC,CAWSVNNEQFF
-,TRBJ2-7,TRBV4-1,many,TGCGCCAGCAGCCGGGACGATATCTACGAGCAGTACTTC,CASSRDDIYEQYF